Listed below are T cell receptor beta chains from one sample, sequenced in a study of blood T cell repertoires in COVID-19. Produced via immunoSEQ multiplex PCR; TCRdb's table is partial and in-frame only. This table holds about 180,000 clones, approximately 82% found once. The specimen was PBMCs or T cells enriched from blood (not recorded which). The receptors here all came from a woman in her 50s who had recovered from COVID-19. Both conserved end residues are part of each CDR3. Fields, in order: D gene, clone size, J gene, V gene, CDR3 DNA, CDR3 protein. D genes are given only for firm matches. Size tells how often a clone was seen (once, few, many) or the class of an expanded clone, and some rows leave it out.

D: TRBD1
size: -
J: TRBJ1-2
V: TRBV24-1
DNA: TGTGCCACCAGTGACTTCGACAGGGCCGGTGGCTACACCTTC
CDR3: CATSDFDRAGGYTF

D: -
size: -
J: TRBJ1-4
V: TRBV28
DNA: TGTGCCAGCAGTCCATCCTGGGCTGAGTTTGAAAAACTGTTTTTT
CDR3: CASSPSWAEFEKLFF

D: TRBD1
size: -
J: TRBJ2-2
V: TRBV24-1
DNA: TGTGCCACCAGGGGACAGGGTCACACCGGGGAGCTGTTTTTT
CDR3: CATRGQGHTGELFF

D: TRBD1
size: -
J: TRBJ2-1
V: TRBV5-6
DNA: TGTGCCAGCAGCTTAGTGGACAGGGGAAACAATGAGCAGTTCTTC
CDR3: CASSLVDRGNNEQFF

D: -
size: -
J: TRBJ2-3
V: TRBV5-1
DNA: TGCGCCAGCAGCTTGGGGTCAGGGCCGGCAGATACGCAGTATTTT
CDR3: CASSLGSGPADTQYF

D: -
size: -
J: TRBJ2-1
V: TRBV28
DNA: TGTGCCAGCAGTTTATTCGCGACTATCAGCTCCTACAATGAGCAGTTCTTC
CDR3: CASSLFATISSYNEQFF

D: TRBD2
size: -
J: TRBJ2-2
V: TRBV27
DNA: TGTGCCAGCAGTTTACGGACTAGCGGGACTTACACCGGGGAGCTGTTTTTT
CDR3: CASSLRTSGTYTGELFF

D: -
size: -
J: TRBJ2-3
V: TRBV11-2
DNA: TGTGCCAGCAGCCCCCTGGTTCTAGTTTCGGATACGCAGTATTTT
CDR3: CASSPLVLVSDTQYF

D: -
size: -
J: TRBJ2-5
V: TRBV5-4
DNA: TGTGCCAGCAGCGACCGGGATCAAGAGACCCAGTACTTC
CDR3: CASSDRDQETQYF

D: TRBD1
size: -
J: TRBJ2-1
V: TRBV28
DNA: TGTGCCAGCAGTCCACAGGGGGGGCAGTTCTTC
CDR3: CASSPQGGQFF

D: TRBD1
size: -
J: TRBJ1-2
V: TRBV6-1
DNA: TGTGCCAGCAGTGATTACCGGGACAGCTATGGCTACACCTTC
CDR3: CASSDYRDSYGYTF

D: TRBD2
size: -
J: TRBJ2-1
V: TRBV19
DNA: TGTGCCAGTAGCCCCGGGACTAGAAGTATTACTGAGCAGTTCTTC
CDR3: CASSPGTRSITEQFF

D: -
size: -
J: TRBJ2-3
V: TRBV30
DNA: TGTGCCTGGAGACTAGTGGCAGATACGCAGTATTTT
CDR3: CAWRLVADTQYF

D: TRBD2
size: -
J: TRBJ2-7
V: TRBV20-1
DNA: TGCAGTGCTAGTCAACCGGGACTAGCGGGAGGTGTGACTCACGAGCAGTACTTC
CDR3: CSASQPGLAGGVTHEQYF

D: -
size: -
J: TRBJ1-1
V: TRBV30
DNA: TGTGCCTGGAGCCTACTGAACACTGAAGCTTTCTTT
CDR3: CAWSLLNTEAFF

D: -
size: -
J: TRBJ2-3
V: TRBV27
DNA: TGTGCCAGCAGGCCCGACAGGGACTCCTTTCGAACGCAGTATTTT
CDR3: CASRPDRDSFRTQYF

D: -
size: -
J: TRBJ1-4
V: TRBV29-1
DNA: TGCAGCGTTTTAGCCGGGAGTGAAAAACTGTTTTTT
CDR3: CSVLAGSEKLFF

D: -
size: -
J: TRBJ1-4
V: TRBV7-2
DNA: TGTGCCAGCAGGCTCGGGATTAATGAAAAACTGTTTTTT
CDR3: CASRLGINEKLFF

D: TRBD1
size: -
J: TRBJ2-7
V: TRBV6-5
DNA: TGTGCCAGCCGGACGCGGGACAGGACCTACGAGCAGTACTTC
CDR3: CASRTRDRTYEQYF

D: TRBD1
size: -
J: TRBJ1-1
V: TRBV10-3
DNA: TGTGCCACCAGCTCTGGACAGGGTATGAACACTGAAGCTTTCTTT
CDR3: CATSSGQGMNTEAFF

D: -
size: -
J: TRBJ2-1
V: TRBV7-9
DNA: TGTGCCAGCAGCCCGACAGGCTCAGCTACCAACAATGAGCAGTTCTTC
CDR3: CASSPTGSATNNEQFF

D: -
size: -
J: TRBJ2-7
V: TRBV10-2
DNA: TGCGCCAGCAGTGAAGGAGGGGTCTACGAGCAGTACTTC
CDR3: CASSEGGVYEQYF

D: TRBD1
size: -
J: TRBJ2-3
V: TRBV5-1
DNA: TGCGCCAGCAGCTTAACAGGGGAGAGGAGCACAGATACGCAGTATTTT
CDR3: CASSLTGERSTDTQYF

D: -
size: -
J: TRBJ1-1
V: TRBV6-5
DNA: TGTGCCAGCAGCGACCTCGGACAGCTGAACACTGAAGCTTTCTTT
CDR3: CASSDLGQLNTEAFF

D: TRBD1
size: -
J: TRBJ1-2
V: TRBV7-8
DNA: TGTGCCAGCAGCTATACAGGGGACTATGGCTACACCTTC
CDR3: CASSYTGDYGYTF

D: -
size: -
J: TRBJ2-7
V: TRBV5-1
DNA: TGCGCCAGCAGCTTGGACAACTCCTACGAGCAGTACTTC
CDR3: CASSLDNSYEQYF

D: TRBD1
size: -
J: TRBJ1-4
V: TRBV6-5
DNA: TGTGCCAGCAGTTACTCGTCAGGGGGTGAAAAACTGTTTTTT
CDR3: CASSYSSGGEKLFF

D: TRBD2
size: many
J: TRBJ2-1
V: TRBV7-3
DNA: TGTGCCAGCAGCCCCGGGACTAGCGGGAGTTCTGAGCAGTTCTTC
CDR3: CASSPGTSGSSEQFF

D: TRBD2
size: -
J: TRBJ2-3
V: TRBV4-2
DNA: TGTGCCAGCAGCCAAGAGCCGGGGCTAGCGGGCGGCTATACAGATACGCAGTATTTT
CDR3: CASSQEPGLAGGYTDTQYF

D: -
size: -
J: TRBJ2-7
V: TRBV6-5
DNA: TGTGCCAGCAGTCCGGGAGCCTACGAGCAGTACTTC
CDR3: CASSPGAYEQYF

D: TRBD1
size: -
J: TRBJ1-1
V: TRBV3-1/TRBV3-2
DNA: TGTGCCAGCAGATACAGGGGGGCTAACACTGAAGCTTTCTTT
CDR3: CASRYRGANTEAFF

D: -
size: -
J: TRBJ2-7
V: TRBV30
DNA: TGTGCCTGTGACCACAACAGAACTGCCTACGAGCAGTACTTC
CDR3: CACDHNRTAYEQYF

D: TRBD1
size: -
J: TRBJ1-6
V: TRBV25-1
DNA: TGTGCCAGCAGTGAGGGGGACAGAAATTCACCCCTCCACTTT
CDR3: CASSEGDRNSPLHF

D: TRBD2
size: few
J: TRBJ2-3
V: TRBV5-8
DNA: TGTGCCAGCAGCTTGGGAGGTAGCGGGACCTACACAGATACGCAGTATTTT
CDR3: CASSLGGSGTYTDTQYF

D: TRBD1
size: -
J: TRBJ1-2
V: TRBV19
DNA: TGTGCCAGTAGTAAACTCGGGACAGTCGAGTCTTATGGCTACACCTTC
CDR3: CASSKLGTVESYGYTF

D: -
size: few
J: TRBJ1-1
V: TRBV2
DNA: TGTGCCAGCAGTGAAATCGGGGGTGGTATCACTGAAGCTTTCTTT
CDR3: CASSEIGGGITEAFF

D: TRBD1
size: -
J: TRBJ1-2
V: TRBV10-1
DNA: TGCGCCAGCAGTGATACAAGACAGGGCAGCTATGGCTACACCTTC
CDR3: CASSDTRQGSYGYTF

D: -
size: few
J: TRBJ1-2
V: TRBV7-9
DNA: TGTGCCAGCAGCTTGTCAAACACCTTTTCGAATGTTAACTATGGCTACACCTTC
CDR3: CASSLSNTFSNVNYGYTF

D: TRBD2
size: once
J: TRBJ2-1
V: TRBV6-2/TRBV6-3
DNA: TGTGCCAGCAGTTACGTTTTGGGGAGGGCGGGAGGCTCCTACAATGAGCAGTTCTTC
CDR3: CASSYVLGRAGGSYNEQFF

D: TRBD1
size: few
J: TRBJ2-7
V: TRBV19
DNA: TGTGCCAGGACGCAGGGGGGACAGGGTATTTACGAGCAGTACTTC
CDR3: CARTQGGQGIYEQYF

D: TRBD1
size: -
J: TRBJ1-6
V: TRBV5-4
DNA: TGTGCCAGCAGCTCCGACAGGGTTAATTCACCCCTCCACTTT
CDR3: CASSSDRVNSPLHF

D: -
size: many
J: TRBJ1-2
V: TRBV7-2
DNA: TGTGCCAGCAGCTTAGGTCCGGGAAACTATGGCTACACCTTC
CDR3: CASSLGPGNYGYTF

D: TRBD2
size: -
J: TRBJ2-3
V: TRBV7-9
DNA: TGTGCCAGCAGCTTAGGTACAACCGGGACTATAAACCCCACAGATACGCAGTATTTT
CDR3: CASSLGTTGTINPTDTQYF

D: TRBD2
size: -
J: TRBJ2-2
V: TRBV5-1
DNA: TGCGCCAGCGCGCCTAAGGACAGGTCGGGACTAGCGGGAAGCCTTCGGGGGGAGCTGTTTTTT
CDR3: CASAPKDRSGLAGSLRGELFF

D: -
size: -
J: TRBJ2-1
V: TRBV12-1
DNA: TGTGCCAGCATCCGTAGCGGGAGAGCCTACAATGAGCAGTTCTTC
CDR3: CASIRSGRAYNEQFF

D: -
size: -
J: TRBJ1-5
V: TRBV28
DNA: TGTGCCAGCAGTTTATTTGGACAGCTTAATCAGCCCCAGCATTTT
CDR3: CASSLFGQLNQPQHF